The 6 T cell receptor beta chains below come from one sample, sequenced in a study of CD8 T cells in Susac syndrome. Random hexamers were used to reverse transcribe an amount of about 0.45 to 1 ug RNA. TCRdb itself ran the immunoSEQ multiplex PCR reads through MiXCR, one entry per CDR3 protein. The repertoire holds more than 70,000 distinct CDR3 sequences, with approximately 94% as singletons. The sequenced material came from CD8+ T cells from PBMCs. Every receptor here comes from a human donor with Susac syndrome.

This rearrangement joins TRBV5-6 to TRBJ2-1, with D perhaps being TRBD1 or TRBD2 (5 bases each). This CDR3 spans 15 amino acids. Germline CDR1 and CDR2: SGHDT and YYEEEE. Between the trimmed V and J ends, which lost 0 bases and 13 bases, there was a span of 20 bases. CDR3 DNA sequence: TGTGCCAGCAGCTTGGTCGGGGCCGAAAACGGGTATCAGTTCTTC. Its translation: CASSLVGAENGYQFF.

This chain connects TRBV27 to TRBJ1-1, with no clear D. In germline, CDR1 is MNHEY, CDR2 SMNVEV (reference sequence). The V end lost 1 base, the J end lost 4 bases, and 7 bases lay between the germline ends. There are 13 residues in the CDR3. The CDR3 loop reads CASSLYGPTEAFF. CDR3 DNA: TGTGCCAGCAGTTTATACGGACCCACTGAAGCTTTCTTT.

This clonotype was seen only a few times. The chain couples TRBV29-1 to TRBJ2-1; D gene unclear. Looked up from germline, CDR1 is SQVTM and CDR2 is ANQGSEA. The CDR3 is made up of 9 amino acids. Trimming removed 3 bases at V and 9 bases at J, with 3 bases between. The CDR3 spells CSVDAEQFF. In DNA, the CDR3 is TGCAGCGTTGACGCTGAGCAGTTCTTC.

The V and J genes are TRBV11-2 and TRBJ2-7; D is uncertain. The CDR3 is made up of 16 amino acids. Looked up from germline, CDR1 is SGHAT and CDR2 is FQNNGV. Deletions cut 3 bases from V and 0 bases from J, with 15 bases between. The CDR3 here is CASSFALNFNSYEQYF. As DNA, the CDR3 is TGTGCCAGCAGCTTCGCACTAAATTTCAACTCCTACGAGCAGTACTTC.

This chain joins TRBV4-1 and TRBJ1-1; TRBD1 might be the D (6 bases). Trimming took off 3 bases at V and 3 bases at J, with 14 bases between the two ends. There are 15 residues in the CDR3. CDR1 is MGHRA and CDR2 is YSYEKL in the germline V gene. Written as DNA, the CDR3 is TGCGCCAGCAGCCACGGGGGCTTAGGGGACACTGAAGCTTTCTTT. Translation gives CASSHGGLGDTEAFF.

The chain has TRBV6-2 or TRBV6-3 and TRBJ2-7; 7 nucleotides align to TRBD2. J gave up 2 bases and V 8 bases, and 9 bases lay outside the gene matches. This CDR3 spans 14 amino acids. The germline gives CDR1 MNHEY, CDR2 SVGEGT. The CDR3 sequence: CASSRTRNPYEQYF. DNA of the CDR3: TGTGCCAGCTCACGGACTAGGAACCCCTACGAGCAGTACTTC.